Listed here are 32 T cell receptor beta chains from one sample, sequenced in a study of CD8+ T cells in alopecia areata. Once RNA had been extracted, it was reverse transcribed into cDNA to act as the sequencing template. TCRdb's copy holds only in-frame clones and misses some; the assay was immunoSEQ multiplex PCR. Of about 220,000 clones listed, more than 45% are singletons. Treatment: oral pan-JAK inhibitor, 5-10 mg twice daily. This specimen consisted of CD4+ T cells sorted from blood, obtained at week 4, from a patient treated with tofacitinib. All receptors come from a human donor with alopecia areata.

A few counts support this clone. This chain's CDR3 is CSTGSTDTQYF. Written as DNA, the CDR3 is TGCAGCACCGGGTCCACAGATACGCAGTATTTT. The chain combines TRBV29-1 with TRBJ2-3, with D hard to call. Looked up from germline, CDR1 is SQVTM and CDR2 is ANQGSEA. The CDR3 totals 11 residues. Trimming removed 8 bases from V and 2 bases from J, with 8 bases in between.

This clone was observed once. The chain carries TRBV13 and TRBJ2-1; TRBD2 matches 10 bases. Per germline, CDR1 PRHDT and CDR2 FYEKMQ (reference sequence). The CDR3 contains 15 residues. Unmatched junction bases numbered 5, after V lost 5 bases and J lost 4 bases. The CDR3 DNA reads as TGTGCCAGCAGCCGTCCTAGCGGGAGATACAATGAGCAGTTCTTC. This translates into CASSRPSGRYNEQFF.

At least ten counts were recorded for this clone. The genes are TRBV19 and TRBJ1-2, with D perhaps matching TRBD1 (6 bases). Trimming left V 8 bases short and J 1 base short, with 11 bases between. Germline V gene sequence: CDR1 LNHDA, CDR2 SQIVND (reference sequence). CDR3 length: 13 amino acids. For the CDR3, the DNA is TGTGCCAGTGGACGACAGGTTAACTATGGCTACACCTTC. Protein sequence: CASGRQVNYGYTF. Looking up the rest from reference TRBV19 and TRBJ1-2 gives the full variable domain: DGGITQSPKYLFRKEGQNVTLSCEQNLNHDAMYWYRQDPGQGLRLIYYSQIVNDFQKGDIAEGYSVSREKKESFPLTVTSAQKNPTAFYLCASGRQVNYGYTFGSGTRLTVV.

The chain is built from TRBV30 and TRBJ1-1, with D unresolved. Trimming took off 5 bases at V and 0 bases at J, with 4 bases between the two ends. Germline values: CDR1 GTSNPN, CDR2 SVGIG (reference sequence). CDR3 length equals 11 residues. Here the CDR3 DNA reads TGTGCCTGGGGGATGAACACTGAAGCTTTCTTT. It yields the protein CAWGMNTEAFF.

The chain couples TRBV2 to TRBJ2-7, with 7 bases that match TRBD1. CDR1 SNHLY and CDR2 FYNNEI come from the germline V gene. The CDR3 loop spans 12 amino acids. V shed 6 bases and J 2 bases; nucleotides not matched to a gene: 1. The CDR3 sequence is CASRGQTYEQYF. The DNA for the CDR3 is TGTGCCAGCAGGGGACAGACCTACGAGCAGTACTTC.

The CDR3 bases are TGTGCCAGCAGCTTAGTCGGCTCTCCCACCTACAATGAGCAGTTCTTC. Encoded protein: CASSLVGSPTYNEQFF. The chain employs TRBV7-2 and TRBJ2-1, with D uncertain. Germline V lookup: CDR1 SGHTA, CDR2 FQGNSA. The CDR3 is 16 amino acids. V was shortened by 1 base and J by 2 bases, with 12 bases between the two germline ends.

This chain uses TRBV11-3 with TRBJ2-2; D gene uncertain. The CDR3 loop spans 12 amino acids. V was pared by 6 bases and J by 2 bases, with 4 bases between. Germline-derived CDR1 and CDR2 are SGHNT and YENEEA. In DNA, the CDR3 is TGTGCCAGCAGGAAAAACACCGGGGAGCTGTTTTTT. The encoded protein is CASRKNTGELFF. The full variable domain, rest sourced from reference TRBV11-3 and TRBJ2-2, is EAGVVQSPRYKIIEKKQPVAFWCNPISGHNTLYWYLQNLGQGPELLIRYENEEAVDDSQLPKDRFSAERLKGVDSTLKIQPAELGDSAVYLCASRKNTGELFFGEGSRLTVL.

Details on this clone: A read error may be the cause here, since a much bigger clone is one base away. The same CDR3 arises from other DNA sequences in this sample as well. In DNA, the CDR3 is TGTGCCAGCAGTGGGTCTGGGGCCAACGTCCTGACTTTC. Its protein is CASSGSGANVLTF. The rearrangement links TRBV6-5 to TRBJ2-6; D unresolved. The germline V gene encodes CDR1 MNHEY and CDR2 SVGAGI. The CDR3 runs to 13 residues. Trimming removed 5 bases from V and 1 base from J, with 3 bases in between.

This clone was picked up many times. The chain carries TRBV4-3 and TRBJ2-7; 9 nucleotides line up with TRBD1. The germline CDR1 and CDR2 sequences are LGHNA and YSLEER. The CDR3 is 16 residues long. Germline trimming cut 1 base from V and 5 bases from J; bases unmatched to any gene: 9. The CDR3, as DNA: TGCGCCAGCAGCCAAGGGGAGACAGGGGGTATCCACGAGCAGTACTTC. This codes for CASSQGETGGIHEQYF.

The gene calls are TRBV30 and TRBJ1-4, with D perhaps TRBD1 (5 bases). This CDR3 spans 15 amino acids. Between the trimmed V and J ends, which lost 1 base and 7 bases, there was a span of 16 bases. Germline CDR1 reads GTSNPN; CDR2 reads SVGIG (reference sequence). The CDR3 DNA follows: TGTGCCTGGAGTGAGTCGGGGCCCCGAGGTGAAAAACTGTTTTTT. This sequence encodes CAWSESGPRGEKLFF.

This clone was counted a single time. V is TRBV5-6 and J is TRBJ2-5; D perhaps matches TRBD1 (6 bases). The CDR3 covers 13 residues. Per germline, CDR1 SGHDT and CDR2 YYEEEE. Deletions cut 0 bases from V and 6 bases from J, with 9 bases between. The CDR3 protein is CASSLDRVQTQYF. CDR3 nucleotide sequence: TGTGCCAGCAGCTTGGACAGGGTCCAGACCCAGTACTTC.

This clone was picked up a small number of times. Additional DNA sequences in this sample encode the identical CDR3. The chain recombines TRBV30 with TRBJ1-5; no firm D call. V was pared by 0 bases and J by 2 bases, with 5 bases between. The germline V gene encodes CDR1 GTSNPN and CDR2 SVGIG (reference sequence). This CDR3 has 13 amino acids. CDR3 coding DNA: TGTGCCTGGAGTGTGAGGGGCAATCAGCCCCAGCATTTT. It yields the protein CAWSVRGNQPQHF.

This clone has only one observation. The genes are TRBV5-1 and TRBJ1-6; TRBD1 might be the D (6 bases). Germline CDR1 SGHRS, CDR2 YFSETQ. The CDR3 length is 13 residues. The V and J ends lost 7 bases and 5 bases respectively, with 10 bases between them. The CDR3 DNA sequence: TGCGCCAGCTGCACAGGGAATAATTCACCCCTCCACTTT. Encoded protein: CASCTGNNSPLHF.

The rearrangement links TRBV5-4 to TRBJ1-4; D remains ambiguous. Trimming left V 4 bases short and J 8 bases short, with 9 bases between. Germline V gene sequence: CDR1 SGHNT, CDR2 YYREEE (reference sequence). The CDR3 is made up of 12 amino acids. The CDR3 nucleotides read TGTGCCAGCAGCCCCGGAAAGGAAAAACTGTTTTTT. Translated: CASSPGKEKLFF.

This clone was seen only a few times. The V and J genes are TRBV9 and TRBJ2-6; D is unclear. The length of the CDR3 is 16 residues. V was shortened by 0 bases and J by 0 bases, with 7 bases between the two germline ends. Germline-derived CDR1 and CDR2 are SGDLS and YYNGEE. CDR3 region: CASSVDVFSGANVLTF. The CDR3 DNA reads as TGTGCCAGCAGCGTAGATGTCTTCTCTGGGGCCAACGTCCTGACTTTC.

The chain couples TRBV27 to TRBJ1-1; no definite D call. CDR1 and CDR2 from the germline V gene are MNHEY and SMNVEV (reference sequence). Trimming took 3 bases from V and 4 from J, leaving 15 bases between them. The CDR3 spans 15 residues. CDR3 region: CASSLPPGLGTEAFF. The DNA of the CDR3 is TGTGCCAGCAGTTTGCCCCCTGGTCTAGGCACTGAAGCTTTCTTT.

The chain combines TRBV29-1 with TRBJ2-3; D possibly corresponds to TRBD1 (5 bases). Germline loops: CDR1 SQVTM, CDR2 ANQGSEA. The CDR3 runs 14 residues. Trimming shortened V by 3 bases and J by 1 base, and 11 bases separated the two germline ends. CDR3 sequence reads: CSVDGAARTDTQYF. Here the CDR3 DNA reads TGCAGCGTTGATGGGGCTGCTCGCACAGATACGCAGTATTTT.

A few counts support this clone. The CDR3: CASRARYGYTF. The CDR3 nucleotides are TGTGCATCCAGGGCACGCTATGGCTACACCTTC. This chain uses TRBV27 with TRBJ1-2; tentatively, D is TRBD1 (5 bases). The CDR3 consists of 11 residues. The V gene's germline CDR1 is MNHEY and CDR2 SMNVEV (reference sequence).

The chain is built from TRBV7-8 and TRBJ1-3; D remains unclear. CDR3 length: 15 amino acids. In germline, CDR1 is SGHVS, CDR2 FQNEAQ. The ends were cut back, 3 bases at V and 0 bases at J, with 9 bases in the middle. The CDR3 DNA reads TGTGCCAGCAGCTTTTCCCCTTCCTCTGGAAACACCATATATTTT. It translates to CASSFSPSSGNTIYF.

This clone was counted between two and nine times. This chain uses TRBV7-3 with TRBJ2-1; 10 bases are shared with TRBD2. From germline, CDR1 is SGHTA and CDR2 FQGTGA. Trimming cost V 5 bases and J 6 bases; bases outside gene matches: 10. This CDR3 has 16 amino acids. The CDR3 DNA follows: TGTGCCAGCAGCCCAGGGTTCGGGACTAGCGTCAATGAGCAGTTCTTC. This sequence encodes CASSPGFGTSVNEQFF.

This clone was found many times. The CDR3 DNA follows: TGTGCCAGCACAGCGACAACCAACACTGAAGCTTTCTTT. Translating it yields CASTATTNTEAFF. J is TRBJ1-1 and V is TRBV6-1; D gene unclear. Germline V lookup: CDR1 MNHNS, CDR2 SASEGT. V gave up 7 bases and J gave up 2 bases, with 11 bases separating them. The CDR3 has 13 amino acids.

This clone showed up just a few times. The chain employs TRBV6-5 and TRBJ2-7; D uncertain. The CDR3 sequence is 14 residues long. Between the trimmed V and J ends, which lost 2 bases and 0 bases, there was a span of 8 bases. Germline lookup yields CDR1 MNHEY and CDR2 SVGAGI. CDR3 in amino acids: CASSYSYSSYEQYF. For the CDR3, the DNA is TGTGCCAGCAGTTACAGCTATAGCTCCTACGAGCAGTACTTC.

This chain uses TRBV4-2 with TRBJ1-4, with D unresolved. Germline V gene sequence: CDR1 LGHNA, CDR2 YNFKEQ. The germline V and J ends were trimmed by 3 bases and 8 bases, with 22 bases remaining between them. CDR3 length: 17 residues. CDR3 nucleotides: TGTGCCAGCAGCCAGGACCCTCAGGCGGAGATGGAGGAAAAACTGTTTTTT. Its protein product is CASSQDPQAEMEEKLFF.

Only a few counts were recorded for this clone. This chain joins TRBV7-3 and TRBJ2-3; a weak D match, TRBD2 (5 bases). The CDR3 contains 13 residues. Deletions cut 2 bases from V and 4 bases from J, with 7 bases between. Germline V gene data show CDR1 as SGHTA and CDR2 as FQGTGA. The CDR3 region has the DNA TGTGCCAGCAGCTTACGGGAATCAGATACGCAGTATTTT. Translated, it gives CASSLRESDTQYF.

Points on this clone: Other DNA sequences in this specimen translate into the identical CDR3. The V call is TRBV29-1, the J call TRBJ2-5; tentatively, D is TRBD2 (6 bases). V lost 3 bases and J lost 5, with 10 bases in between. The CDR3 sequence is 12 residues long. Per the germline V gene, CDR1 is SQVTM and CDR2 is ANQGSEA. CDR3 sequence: CSVDSGRETQYF. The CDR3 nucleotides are TGCAGCGTTGATTCAGGGAGGGAGACCCAGTACTTC.

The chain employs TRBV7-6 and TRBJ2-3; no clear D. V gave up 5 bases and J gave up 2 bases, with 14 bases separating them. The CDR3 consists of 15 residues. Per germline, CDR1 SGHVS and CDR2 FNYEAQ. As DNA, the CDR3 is TGTGCCAGCAGCCCCCGGTCTCGTTTCACAGATACGCAGTATTTT. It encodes CASSPRSRFTDTQYF. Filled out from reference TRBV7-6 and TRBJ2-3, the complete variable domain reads GAGVSQSPRYKVTKRGQDVALRCDPISGHVSLYWYRQALGQGPEFLTYFNYEAQQDKSGLPNDRFSAERPEGSISTLTIQRTEQRDSAMYRCASSPRSRFTDTQYFGPGTRLTVL.

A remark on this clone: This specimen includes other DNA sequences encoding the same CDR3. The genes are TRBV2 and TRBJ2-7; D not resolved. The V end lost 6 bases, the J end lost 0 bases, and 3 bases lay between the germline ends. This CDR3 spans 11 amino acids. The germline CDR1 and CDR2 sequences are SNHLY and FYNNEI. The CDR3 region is CASRYSYEQYF. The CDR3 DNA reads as TGTGCCAGCAGATACTCCTACGAGCAGTACTTC.

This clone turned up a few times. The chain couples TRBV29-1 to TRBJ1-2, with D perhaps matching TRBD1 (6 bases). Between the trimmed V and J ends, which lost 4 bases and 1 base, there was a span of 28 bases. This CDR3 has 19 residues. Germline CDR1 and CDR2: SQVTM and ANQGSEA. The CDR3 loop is CSVVARGGRQALNNYGYTF. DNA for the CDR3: TGCAGCGTTGTGGCCCGAGGGGGGAGACAGGCGCTAAATAACTATGGCTACACCTTC.

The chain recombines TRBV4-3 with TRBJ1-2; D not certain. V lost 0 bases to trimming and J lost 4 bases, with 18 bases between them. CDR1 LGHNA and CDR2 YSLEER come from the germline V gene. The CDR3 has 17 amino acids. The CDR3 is CASSQESRQVIGYGYTF. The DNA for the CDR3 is TGCGCCAGCAGCCAAGAAAGTCGGCAGGTTATTGGCTATGGCTACACCTTC.

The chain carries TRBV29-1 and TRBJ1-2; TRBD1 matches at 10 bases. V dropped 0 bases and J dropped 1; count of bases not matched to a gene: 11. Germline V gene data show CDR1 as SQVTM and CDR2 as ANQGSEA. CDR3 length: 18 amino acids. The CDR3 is CSVEDWPGQGYYNYGYTF. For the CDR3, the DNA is TGCAGCGTTGAAGATTGGCCGGGACAGGGGTATTATAACTATGGCTACACCTTC.

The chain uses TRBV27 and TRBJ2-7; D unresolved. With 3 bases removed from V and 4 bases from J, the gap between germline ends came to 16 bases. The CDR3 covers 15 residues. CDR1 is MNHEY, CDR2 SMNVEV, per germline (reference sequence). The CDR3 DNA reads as TGTGCCAGCAGTTTGGGCAGTAGATCCAAATACGAGCAGTACTTC. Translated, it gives CASSLGSRSKYEQYF.

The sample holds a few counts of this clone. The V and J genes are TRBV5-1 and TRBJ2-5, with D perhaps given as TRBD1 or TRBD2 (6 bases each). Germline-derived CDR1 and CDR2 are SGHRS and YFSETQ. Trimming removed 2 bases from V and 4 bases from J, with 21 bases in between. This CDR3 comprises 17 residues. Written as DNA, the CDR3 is TGCGCCAGCAGCTTTTGGGGTCCCGACGGAGGGGGAGAGACCCAGTACTTC. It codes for CASSFWGPDGGGETQYF.